This entry lists 21 T cell receptor beta chains sequenced from one sample in a study of shared clonotypes between healthy human individuals. Here immunoSEQ multiplex PCR was the method, and the copy in TCRdb shows in-frame clones only, minus some. The data show over a million clones, around 97% seen once. The specimen was naive CD4+ T cells sorted from blood. Subset here: CD45RA+ positively selected. All receptors derive from a man aged 30 to 45 in good health.

The chain couples TRBV6-5 to TRBJ2-2, with unresolved D. The CDR3 loop spans 13 amino acids. V lost 11 bases and J 0 bases, leaving 10 bases between the germline ends. CDR1 is MNHEY and CDR2 is SVGAGI in the germline V gene. CDR3 coding DNA: TGTGCCTGCGGCCAGGCGAACACCGGGGAGCTGTTTTTT. Protein product: CACGQANTGELFF.

This rearrangement joins TRBV2 to TRBJ2-2, with 8 bases identical to TRBD2. Germline trimming cut 7 bases from V and 4 bases from J; bases unmatched to any gene: 5. Germline CDR1 reads SNHLY; CDR2 reads FYNNEI. The CDR3 extends over 14 amino acids. CDR3 coding DNA: TGTGCCAGCAAAGCGGGGGCTGGCACCGGGGAGCTGTTTTTT. This gives the protein CASKAGAGTGELFF.

V is TRBV7-9 and J is TRBJ2-3; no firm D call. Germline V lookup: CDR1 SEHNR, CDR2 FQNEAQ (reference sequence). Between the trimmed V and J ends, which lost 5 bases and 2 bases, there was a span of 14 bases. The CDR3 totals 15 residues. For the CDR3, the DNA is TGTGCCAGCAGCCGTGGCTCACAAAACACAGATACGCAGTATTTT. Translated, it gives CASSRGSQNTDTQYF.

This clone was seen only once. The sample contains more than one DNA sequence encoding this CDR3. The chain combines TRBV5-1 with TRBJ1-5; D is perhaps TRBD1 (5 bases). The germline V and J ends were trimmed by 0 bases and 1 base, with 8 bases remaining between them. This CDR3 spans 15 amino acids. The V gene's germline CDR1 is SGHRS and CDR2 YFSETQ. CDR3 DNA sequence: TGCGCCAGCAGCTTGGCGGGGGGAAGCAATCAGCCCCAGCATTTT. Its protein is CASSLAGGSNQPQHF.

The rearrangement joins TRBV5-4 to TRBJ1-4; 7 bases align to TRBD1. The germline V gene has CDR1 SGHNT and CDR2 YYREEE (reference sequence). The CDR3 extends over 15 amino acids. The V gene end was trimmed by 4 bases and the J gene end by 2 bases; junction bases not matched to a gene: 5. The CDR3 sequence: CASSEKGATNEKLFF. DNA of the CDR3: TGTGCCAGCAGCGAAAAGGGGGCTACTAATGAAAAACTGTTTTTT.

This chain connects TRBV5-6 to TRBJ2-1; 8 positions agree with TRBD2. The length of the CDR3 is 17 residues. Germline V gene sequence: CDR1 SGHDT, CDR2 YYEEEE. V gave up 4 bases and J gave up 1 base; unmatched junction bases: 10. The CDR3 reads CASSPYTGTSSYNEQFF. CDR3 DNA sequence: TGTGCCAGCAGCCCATACACCGGGACTAGTTCCTACAATGAGCAGTTCTTC.

This rearrangement joins TRBV18 to TRBJ2-1; no reliable D call. From germline, CDR1 is KGHSH and CDR2 LQKENI. The CDR3 is 13 residues long. Trimming pared 2 bases from V and 8 bases from J, leaving 10 bases between. The CDR3 DNA follows: TGTGCCAGCTCACCATCGACGGGTTATGAGCAGTTCTTC. It yields the protein CASSPSTGYEQFF.

This clone was counted once. The V and J genes are TRBV7-9 and TRBJ2-1; D possibly corresponds to TRBD2 (6 bases). This CDR3 is built from 18 residues. CDR1 and CDR2 from the germline V gene are SEHNR and FQNEAQ (reference sequence). V dropped 6 bases and J dropped 0 bases, with 21 bases sitting between them. CDR3 coding DNA: TGTGCCAGCAGTCCCGGGGGTAGCGGAGGAAGCTCCTACAATGAGCAGTTCTTC. It is translated as CASSPGGSGGSSYNEQFF.

The J gene is TRBJ2-1, the V gene TRBV28; TRBD2 matches at 11 bases. Trimming took 7 bases from V and 0 from J; bases not matched to a gene: 5. Germline loops: CDR1 MDHEN, CDR2 SYDVKM. This CDR3 contains 16 residues. The CDR3 sequence is CASNLAGGLSYNEQFF. The CDR3 DNA reads as TGTGCCAGCAATCTAGCGGGAGGCCTCTCCTACAATGAGCAGTTCTTC.

This chain uses TRBV7-3 with TRBJ2-2; maybe TRBD2 (6 bases). V was clipped by 1 base and J by 2 bases, with 11 bases between them. This CDR3 has 16 amino acids. Germline V gene data show CDR1 as SGHTA and CDR2 as FQGTGA. The CDR3 here is CASSLNAGTNTGELFF. The CDR3 DNA reads TGTGCCAGCAGCTTAAACGCAGGGACTAACACCGGGGAGCTGTTTTTT.

As DNA, the CDR3 is TGTGCCAGCAGTTTAACAGCCACACAGGGTTCCTACGAGCAGTACTTC. Its translation: CASSLTATQGSYEQYF. The chain links TRBV7-2 to TRBJ2-7; D is perhaps TRBD1 (6 bases). The CDR3 sequence is 16 residues long. V was trimmed by 6 bases and J by 1 base, leaving 19 bases between them. CDR1 is SGHTA, CDR2 FQGNSA, per germline. The entire variable domain, with the rest obtained from reference TRBV7-2 and TRBJ2-7, is as follows: GAGVSQSPSNKVTEKGKDVELRCDPISGHTALYWYRQSLGQGLEFLIYFQGNSAPDKSGLPSDRFSAERTGGSVSTLTIQRTQQEDSAVYLCASSLTATQGSYEQYFGPGTRLTVT.

The chain couples TRBV18 to TRBJ2-7, with D perhaps TRBD2 (5 bases). CDR1 KGHSH and CDR2 LQKENI come from the germline V gene. This CDR3 has 15 residues. With 4 bases removed from V and 2 bases from J, the gap between germline ends came to 15 bases. In DNA form, the CDR3 reads TGTGCCAGCTCACGAGAGGCCGGGGTGCCCTACGAGCAGTACTTC. This sequence encodes CASSREAGVPYEQYF.

This chain joins TRBV7-8 and TRBJ2-3, with D possibly being TRBD2 (5 bases). The CDR3 covers 14 residues. Trimming shortened V by 10 bases and J by 4 bases, and 18 bases separated the two germline ends. CDR1 is SGHVS and CDR2 is FQNEAQ in the germline V gene. CDR3 sequence (DNA): TGTGCCACCGTGGTGGGAGCAAAGGCAGATACGCAGTATTTT. Translating gives CATVVGAKADTQYF.

The chain joins TRBV18 to TRBJ2-1, with 9 bases lining up with TRBD2. Unmatched junction bases numbered 7, after V lost 4 bases and J lost 0 bases. This CDR3 comprises 17 residues. Germline V gives CDR1 KGHSH, CDR2 LQKENI. The CDR3 nucleotides read TGTGCCAGCTCACGACTCTCTAGCGGGATCTCCTACAATGAGCAGTTCTTC. Translating gives CASSRLSSGISYNEQFF.

This clone was found once. The chain carries TRBV28 and TRBJ2-6, with D tentatively TRBD1 (6 bases). This CDR3 spans 13 amino acids. Germline values: CDR1 MDHEN, CDR2 SYDVKM. The germline V and J ends were trimmed by 11 bases and 4 bases, with 12 bases remaining between them. The CDR3 is CAYRASGANVLTF. The DNA for the CDR3 is TGTGCCTACAGGGCATCAGGGGCCAACGTCCTGACTTTC.

This clone is a singleton in its sample. Other DNA sequences of this sample code for an identical CDR3. The chain combines TRBV10-1 with TRBJ2-7, with 7 bases that match TRBD1. With 5 bases clipped from V and 0 bases from J, the junction kept 1 base outside the gene matches. Germline CDR1 reads WNHNN; CDR2 reads SYGVQD (reference sequence). The CDR3 covers 13 residues. The CDR3 protein is CASSRDSSYEQYF. CDR3 nucleotides: TGCGCCAGCAGTCGGGACAGCTCCTACGAGCAGTACTTC.

The chain recombines TRBV11-2 with TRBJ1-1, with D perhaps matching TRBD1 (5 bases). The germline V and J ends were trimmed by 5 bases and 6 bases, with 19 bases remaining between them. The CDR3 length is 15 residues. The germline V gene encodes CDR1 SGHAT and CDR2 FQNNGV. The CDR3 is CASSPRLGGFAEAFF. The CDR3, as DNA: TGTGCCAGCAGCCCCCGCCTGGGGGGGTTTGCTGAAGCTTTCTTT.

V and J are TRBV6-5 and TRBJ2-1, with TRBD1 identical over 9 bases. Germline CDR1 is MNHEY and CDR2 is SVGAGI. CDR3 length equals 15 residues. J gave up 10 bases and V 4 bases, and 11 bases lay outside the gene matches. CDR3 in DNA: TGTGCCAGCAGTTTCCCGGACAGGGGAAAGGGCGAGCAGTTCTTC. Its protein product is CASSFPDRGKGEQFF.

On this clone itself: This CDR3 is also generated by other DNA sequences in the sample. The chain combines TRBV2 with TRBJ2-7; no definite D call. Germline values: CDR1 SNHLY, CDR2 FYNNEI. V gave up 3 bases and J gave up 2 bases, with 5 bases separating them. The CDR3 consists of 12 residues. In nucleotides, the CDR3 is TGTGCCAGCAGTGAGTTCCCCTACGAGCAGTACTTC. Its translation: CASSEFPYEQYF. Supplemented by reference TRBV2 and TRBJ2-7, the full variable domain reads EPEVTQTPSHQVTQMGQEVILRCVPISNHLYFYWYRQILGQKVEFLVSFYNNEISEKSEIFDDQFSVERPDGSNFTLKIRSTKLEDSAMYFCASSEFPYEQYFGPGTRLTVT.

The chain uses TRBV27 and TRBJ1-2; 11 bases agree with TRBD1. Germline trimming cut 8 bases from V and 7 bases from J; bases unmatched to any gene: 12. There are 15 residues in the CDR3. CDR1 MNHEY and CDR2 SMNVEV come from the germline V gene (reference sequence). Written as DNA, the CDR3 is TGTGCCAGCCGGACAGGGGGCGCCCCGGGGGGTGGCTACACCTTC. Translated: CASRTGGAPGGGYTF.

The chain has TRBV10-3 and TRBJ2-2; TRBD2 aligns across 11 bases. CDR1 and CDR2 from the germline V gene are ENHRY and SYGVKD. The CDR3 runs 16 residues. V was clipped by 5 bases and J by 2 bases; unmatched bases: 4. CDR3 amino acids: CAISTGLAGNTGELFF. The CDR3 DNA follows: TGTGCCATCAGTACCGGACTAGCGGGTAACACCGGGGAGCTGTTTTTT.